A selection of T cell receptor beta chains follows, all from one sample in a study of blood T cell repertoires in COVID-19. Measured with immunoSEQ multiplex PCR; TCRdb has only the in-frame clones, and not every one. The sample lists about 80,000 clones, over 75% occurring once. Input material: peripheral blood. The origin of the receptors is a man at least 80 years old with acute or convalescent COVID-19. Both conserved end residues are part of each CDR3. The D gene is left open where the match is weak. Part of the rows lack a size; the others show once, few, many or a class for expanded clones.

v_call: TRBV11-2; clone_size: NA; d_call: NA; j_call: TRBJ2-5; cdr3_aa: CASSSQGLGETQYF; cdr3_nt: TGTGCCAGCAGCTCTCAGGGGCTCGGAGAGACCCAGTACTTC
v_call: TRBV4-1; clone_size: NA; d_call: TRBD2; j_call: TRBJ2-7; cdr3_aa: CASSPRVPGGLSYEQYF; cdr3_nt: TGCGCCAGCAGCCCGAGGGTACCGGGAGGCCTCTCCTACGAGCAGTACTTC
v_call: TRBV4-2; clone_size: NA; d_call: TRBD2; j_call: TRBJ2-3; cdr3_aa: CASSQDLAGEAADTQYF; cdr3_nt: TGTGCCAGCAGCCAAGACCTAGCGGGAGAGGCCGCAGATACGCAGTATTTT
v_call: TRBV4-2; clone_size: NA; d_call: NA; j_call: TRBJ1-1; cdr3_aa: CASSQVVGRGTEAFF; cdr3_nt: TGTGCCAGCAGCCAAGTGGTAGGCAGGGGCACTGAAGCTTTCTTT
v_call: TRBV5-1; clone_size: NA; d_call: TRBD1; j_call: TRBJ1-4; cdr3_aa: CASSGTGATNEKLFF; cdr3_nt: TGCGCCAGCAGCGGGACAGGGGCAACTAATGAAAAACTGTTTTTT
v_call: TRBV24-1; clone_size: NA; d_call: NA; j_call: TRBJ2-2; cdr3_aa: CATASGSGELFF; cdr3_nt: TGTGCCACTGCCTCGGGGTCCGGGGAGCTGTTTTTT
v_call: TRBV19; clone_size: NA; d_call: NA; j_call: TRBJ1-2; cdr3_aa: CASSTQGNYGYTF; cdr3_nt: TGTGCCAGTAGTACTCAGGGTAACTATGGCTACACCTTC
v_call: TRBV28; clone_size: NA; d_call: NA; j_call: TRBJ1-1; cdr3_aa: CASSLGRGNTEAFF; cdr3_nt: TGTGCCAGCAGTTTAGGCAGGGGGAACACTGAAGCTTTCTTT
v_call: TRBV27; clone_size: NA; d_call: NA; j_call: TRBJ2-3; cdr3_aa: CASSSVTDTQYF; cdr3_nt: TGTGCCAGCAGTTCCGTCACAGATACGCAGTATTTT
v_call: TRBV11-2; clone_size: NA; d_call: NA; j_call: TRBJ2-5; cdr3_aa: CASSLAARATQETQYF; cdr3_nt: TGTGCCAGCAGCTTAGCAGCTAGAGCAACACAAGAGACCCAGTACTTC
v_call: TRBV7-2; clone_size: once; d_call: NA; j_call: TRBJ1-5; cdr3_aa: CASQDKLMVQPQHF; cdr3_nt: TGTGCCAGCCAGGACAAATTGATGGTTCAGCCCCAGCATTTT
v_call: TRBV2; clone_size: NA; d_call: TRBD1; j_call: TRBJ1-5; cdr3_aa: CASSGQGANQPQHF; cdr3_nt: TGTGCCAGCAGTGGTCAGGGGGCAAATCAGCCCCAGCATTTT
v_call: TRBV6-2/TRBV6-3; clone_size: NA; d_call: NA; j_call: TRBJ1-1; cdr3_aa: CASSYQKNTEAFF; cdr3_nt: TGTGCCAGCAGTTATCAGAAAAACACTGAAGCTTTCTTT
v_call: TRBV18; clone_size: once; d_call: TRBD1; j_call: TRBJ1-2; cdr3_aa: CASSPPGQGDGYTF; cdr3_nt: TGTGCCAGCTCACCACCGGGACAGGGGGACGGCTACACCTTC
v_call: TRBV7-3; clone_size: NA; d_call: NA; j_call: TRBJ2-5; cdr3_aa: CASSLVPSETQYF; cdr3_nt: TGTGCCAGCAGCTTAGTCCCGTCGGAGACCCAGTACTTC
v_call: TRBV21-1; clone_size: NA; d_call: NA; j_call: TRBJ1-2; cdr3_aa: CASIFRQAGYTF; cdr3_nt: TGTGCCAGCATCTTTAGACAGGCTGGCTACACCTTC
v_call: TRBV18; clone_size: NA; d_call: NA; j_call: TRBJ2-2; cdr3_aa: CASSPPHRANTGELFF; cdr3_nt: TGTGCCAGCTCACCACCTCACAGGGCCAACACCGGGGAGCTGTTTTTT
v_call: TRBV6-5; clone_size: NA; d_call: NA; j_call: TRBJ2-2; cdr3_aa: CASTTRAGHGELFF; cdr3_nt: TGTGCCAGCACAACCCGAGCAGGGCACGGGGAGCTGTTTTTT
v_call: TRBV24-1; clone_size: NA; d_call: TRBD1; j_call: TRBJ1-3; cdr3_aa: CATSDLNGTGGARDGNTIYF; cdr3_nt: TGTGCCACCAGTGATTTGAATGGGACAGGGGGCGCGAGAGACGGAAACACCATATATTTT
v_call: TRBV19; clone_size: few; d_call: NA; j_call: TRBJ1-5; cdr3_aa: CASSMGSNQPQHF; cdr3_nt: TGTGCCAGTAGTATGGGCAGCAATCAGCCCCAGCATTTT
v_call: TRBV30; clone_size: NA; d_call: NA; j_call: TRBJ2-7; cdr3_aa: CAWSLTSPHEQYF; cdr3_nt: TGTGCCTGGAGTCTGACAAGCCCCCACGAGCAGTACTTC
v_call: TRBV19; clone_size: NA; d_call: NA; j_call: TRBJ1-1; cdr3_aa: CASSMVVTVEAFF; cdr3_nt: TGTGCCAGTAGTATGGTCGTCACAGTAGAAGCTTTCTTT
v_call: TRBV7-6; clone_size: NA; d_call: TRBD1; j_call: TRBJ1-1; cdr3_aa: CASSSGGGAKINTEAFF; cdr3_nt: TGTGCCAGCAGCTCGGGAGGGGGCGCGAAGATTAACACTGAAGCTTTCTTT
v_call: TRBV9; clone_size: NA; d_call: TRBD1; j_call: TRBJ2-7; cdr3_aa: CASSADRGISEQYF; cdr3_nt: TGTGCCAGCAGCGCGGACAGGGGTATCTCCGAGCAGTACTTC
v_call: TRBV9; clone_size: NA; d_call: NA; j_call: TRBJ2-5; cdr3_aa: CASSPGLSQETQYF; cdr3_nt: TGTGCCAGCAGCCCGGGACTGAGCCAAGAGACCCAGTACTTC
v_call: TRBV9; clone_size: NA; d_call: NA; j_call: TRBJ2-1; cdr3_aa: CASSVGTVSYNEQFF; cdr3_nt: TGTGCCAGCAGCGTAGGCACAGTCTCCTACAATGAGCAGTTCTTC
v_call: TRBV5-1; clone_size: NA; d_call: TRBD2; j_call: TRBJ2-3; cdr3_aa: CASSLTSGGASTDTQYF; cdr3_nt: TGCGCCAGCAGCTTAACTAGCGGGGGGGCAAGCACAGATACGCAGTATTTT
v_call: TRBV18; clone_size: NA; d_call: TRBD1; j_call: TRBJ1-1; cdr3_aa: CASSPRTGLNPNTEAFF; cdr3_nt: TGTGCCAGCTCACCTAGGACAGGGTTAAATCCGAACACTGAAGCTTTCTTT
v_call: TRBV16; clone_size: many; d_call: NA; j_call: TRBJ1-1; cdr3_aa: CASSQSGGGAIVTEAFF; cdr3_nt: TGTGCCAGCAGCCAATCGGGAGGGGGGGCTATAGTCACTGAAGCTTTCTTT
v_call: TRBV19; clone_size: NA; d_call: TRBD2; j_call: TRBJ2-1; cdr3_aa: CASSMSGGGIYNEQFF; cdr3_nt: TGTGCCAGTAGTATGTCCGGCGGGGGGATATACAATGAGCAGTTCTTC
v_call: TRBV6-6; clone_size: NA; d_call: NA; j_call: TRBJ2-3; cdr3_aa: CASSPGLTRGGTDTQYF; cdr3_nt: TGTGCCAGCAGTCCCGGACTCACTCGGGGTGGAACAGATACGCAGTATTTT
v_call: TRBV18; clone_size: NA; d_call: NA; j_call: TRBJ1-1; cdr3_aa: CASSPSRQYQAFF; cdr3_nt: TGTGCCAGCTCACCAAGCCGACAATACCAAGCTTTCTTT
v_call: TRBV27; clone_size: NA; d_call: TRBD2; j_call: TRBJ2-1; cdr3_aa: CASLRLAGLGEQFF; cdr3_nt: TGTGCCAGCCTGAGACTAGCGGGGTTAGGTGAGCAGTTCTTC